The 32 T cell receptor beta chains presented below share a single source sample, sequenced in a study of blood T cell repertoires in COVID-19. Assay: immunoSEQ multiplex PCR; the TCRdb copy retains only in-frame clones and omits some. The sample consists of more than 200,000 clones, approximately 80% of them appearing once. The sample consisted of PBMCs or T cells enriched from blood (not recorded which). These receptors were taken from a man aged 55 to 70 who had recovered from COVID-19.

This sequence joins TRBV15 and TRBJ1-4, with 12 bases lining up with TRBD1. V shed 0 bases and J 8 bases; nucleotides not matched to a gene: 7. Germline V gene data show CDR1 as LNHNV and CDR2 as YYDKDF (reference sequence). This CDR3 is 17 amino acids long. As DNA, the CDR3 is TGTGCCACCAGCAGAGATCAGGGGACAGGGGGCGAAGAAAAACTGTTTTTT. It yields the protein CATSRDQGTGGEEKLFF.

In DNA form, the CDR3 reads TGTGCCAGCTCCCCGACTAGCGCTAGCACAGATACGCAGTATTTT. Encoded protein: CASSPTSASTDTQYF. V is TRBV18 and J is TRBJ2-3; TRBD2 matches at 8 bases. The length of the CDR3 is 15 residues. Germline CDR1 KGHSH, CDR2 LQKENI. The ends lost 6 bases at V and 0 bases at J; junction bases unmatched: 5.

The chain employs TRBV2 and TRBJ2-1; 11 bases agree with TRBD2. V lost 4 bases, J lost 7 bases, and 9 bases stayed unmatched. The length of the CDR3 is 16 residues. Germline lookup yields CDR1 SNHLY and CDR2 FYNNEI. The CDR3 region is CASSASTSGVSNEQFF. The CDR3 DNA reads TGTGCCAGCAGTGCCTCGACTAGCGGGGTTTCTAATGAGCAGTTCTTC.

The rearrangement joins TRBV6-2 or TRBV6-3 to TRBJ2-5; the match to TRBD1 covers 7 bases. Per germline, CDR1 MNHEY and CDR2 SVGEGT. V lost 5 bases, J lost 2 bases, and 5 bases stayed unmatched. The CDR3 runs 14 residues. CDR3 in DNA: TGTGCCAGCAGTGCCGGGACAGCGCAAGAGACCCAGTACTTC. As protein: CASSAGTAQETQYF.

The CDR3 region is CASSPSSGEKLFF. The CDR3 DNA follows: TGTGCCAGCTCTCCTTCGTCTGGCGAAAAACTGTTTTTT. The V and J genes are TRBV18 and TRBJ1-4, with D unclear. The CDR3 is made up of 13 amino acids. With 6 bases removed from V and 8 bases from J, the gap between germline ends came to 13 bases. Germline CDR1 is KGHSH and CDR2 is LQKENI. The full variable domain, completed using reference TRBV18 and TRBJ1-4, is NAGVMQNPRHLVRRRGQEARLRCSPMKGHSHVYWYRQLPEEGLKFMVYLQKENIIDESGMPKERFSAEFPKEGPSILRIQQVVRGDSAAYFCASSPSSGEKLFFGSGTQLSVL.

This clone was picked up a small number of times. The CDR3 sequence: CASSQGGTALLADTQYF. The CDR3 DNA reads TGCGCCAGCAGCCAGGGTGGGACAGCCCTTTTGGCAGATACGCAGTATTTT. The chain is built from TRBV4-3 and TRBJ2-3; TRBD1 agrees at 7 bases. With 3 bases clipped from V and 4 bases from J, the junction kept 13 bases outside the gene matches. The CDR3 has 17 amino acids. The germline V gene has CDR1 LGHNA and CDR2 YSLEER.

The chain couples TRBV11-3 to TRBJ2-7; D is possibly TRBD2 (6 bases). The CDR3 covers 13 residues. Per germline, CDR1 SGHNT and CDR2 YENEEA. V was shortened by 6 bases and J by 3 bases, with 12 bases between the two germline ends. The CDR3 nucleotides read TGTGCCAGCAGACTGGGACTGCACTACGAGCAGTACTTC. This gives the protein CASRLGLHYEQYF.

J is TRBJ1-2 and V is TRBV7-8; no reliable D call. This CDR3 spans 13 amino acids. V lost 1 base to trimming and J lost 8 bases, with 11 bases between them. CDR1 is SGHVS and CDR2 is FQNEAQ in the germline V gene. CDR3 sequence: CASSLGQSQGYTF. CDR3 sequence (DNA): TGTGCCAGCAGCTTAGGTCAGTCGCAGGGCTACACCTTC.

This clone was seen a few times. The chain combines TRBV7-3 with TRBJ2-1; 9 positions agree with TRBD2. CDR3 size: 12 residues. V gave up 4 bases and J gave up 15 bases; unmatched junction bases: 7. CDR1 SGHTA and CDR2 FQGTGA come from the germline V gene. This CDR3 is CASSSDGTSLFF. CDR3 DNA sequence: TGTGCCAGCAGCTCAGACGGGACTAGCCTGTTCTTC.

The CDR3 nucleotides read TGTGCCAGCAGCGAATCCAATGGGGGGGCCACAGATACGCAGTATTTT. Protein product: CASSESNGGATDTQYF. The V gene is TRBV11-2, the J gene TRBJ2-3, with a tentative D call TRBD2 (7 bases). Germline CDR1 reads SGHAT; CDR2 reads FQNNGV. V shed 5 bases and J shed 2 bases, with 17 bases lying between them. CDR3 length equals 16 residues.

The chain is built from TRBV6-5 and TRBJ2-5; TRBD2 matches 7 bases. This CDR3 is built from 13 residues. Germline CDR1 is MNHEY and CDR2 is SVGAGI. V lost 7 bases, J lost 5 bases, and 7 bases stayed unmatched. The CDR3 sequence is CASIRTSRETQYF. The CDR3, as DNA: TGTGCCAGCATTCGGACTAGTAGGGAGACCCAGTACTTC.

This clone was seen a handful of times. The chain employs TRBV18 and TRBJ1-2; D ambiguous. Germline V gene lookup returns CDR1 KGHSH and CDR2 LQKENI. V lost 0 bases, J lost 7 bases, and 9 bases lay in between. This CDR3 has 13 amino acids. CDR3 sequence reads: CASSPPEMGGYTF. CDR3 in DNA: TGTGCCAGCTCACCACCGGAGATGGGTGGCTACACCTTC.

A single count supports this clone. The chain couples TRBV5-6 to TRBJ2-4, with D maybe TRBD1 (5 bases). V was shortened by 0 bases and J by 4 bases, with 14 bases between the two germline ends. Germline loops: CDR1 SGHDT, CDR2 YYEEEE. This CDR3 contains 16 residues. The CDR3 loop is CASSLVGQGQKNIQYF. In nucleotides, the CDR3 is TGTGCCAGCAGCTTGGTTGGGCAGGGCCAAAAAAACATTCAGTACTTC.

The V call is TRBV4-3, the J call TRBJ1-1; D not certain. The V gene lost 0 bases and the J gene lost 1 base, with 6 bases spanning the gap. The CDR3 totals 14 residues. The germline gives CDR1 LGHNA, CDR2 YSLEER. The CDR3 DNA is TGCGCCAGCAGCCAAGACCGTAGGAACACTGAAGCTTTCTTT. It encodes CASSQDRRNTEAFF.

With regard to this clone: Other DNA sequences in this specimen translate into the identical CDR3. The CDR3 region has the DNA TGTGCCACCAGCAGAGCGGGACAGGGGAACTATGGCTACACCTTC. Its protein product is CATSRAGQGNYGYTF. The chain combines TRBV15 with TRBJ1-2; the match to TRBD1 covers 10 bases. This CDR3 has 15 residues. Trimming at V came to 1 base and at J to 2 bases, leaving 1 base not matched to a gene. Germline V lookup: CDR1 LNHNV, CDR2 YYDKDF (reference sequence).

This clone was detected only a few times. The rearrangement links TRBV4-3 to TRBJ2-7, with a weak D call TRBD1 (5 bases). V lost 0 bases and J 3 bases, leaving 9 bases between the germline ends. The CDR3 spans 14 residues. Germline assignment: CDR1 LGHNA and CDR2 YSLEER. CDR3 bases: TGCGCCAGCAGCCAAGAAAGGGGCCGCTACGAGCAGTACTTC. Translation: CASSQERGRYEQYF.

The chain is built from TRBV19 and TRBJ2-3; 7 positions match TRBD1. With V trimmed by 3 bases and J by 2 bases, 5 bases remained unmatched. Per germline, CDR1 LNHDA and CDR2 SQIVND (reference sequence). This CDR3 spans 15 amino acids. The CDR3 region has the DNA TGTGCCAGTAGTATTAGGGGGCACAACACAGATACGCAGTATTTT. Its protein product is CASSIRGHNTDTQYF.

The chain uses TRBV9 and TRBJ1-2; the D is unclear. The V gene's germline CDR1 is SGDLS and CDR2 YYNGEE. Trimming pared 3 bases from V and 4 bases from J, leaving 10 bases between. This CDR3 comprises 13 residues. This CDR3 reads CASSEGGFYGYTF. The CDR3 DNA reads TGTGCCAGCAGCGAGGGAGGATTCTATGGCTACACCTTC.

V gene TRBV7-9 combines with J gene TRBJ1-6, with TRBD1 matching over 7 bases. V trimming: 2 bases; J trimming: 8 bases; junction bases outside the gene matches: 6. Germline assignment: CDR1 SEHNR and CDR2 FQNEAQ (reference sequence). The CDR3 runs to 15 residues. The CDR3 loop is CASSLLAGGDSPLHF. CDR3 DNA sequence: TGTGCCAGCAGCTTATTGGCAGGGGGAGATTCACCCCTCCACTTT.

The rearrangement joins TRBV3-1 (or the pseudogene TRBV3-2) to TRBJ1-2; D is unresolved. The germline V gene encodes CDR1 LGHDT and CDR2 YNNKEL (reference sequence). CDR3 length: 13 residues. V dropped 2 bases and J dropped 7 bases, with 11 bases sitting between them. The CDR3, as DNA: TGTGCCAGCAGCCAAAGAGGGTTCTTTGGCTACACCTTC. Translating gives CASSQRGFFGYTF.

This clone appeared a few times. The chain combines TRBV27 with TRBJ1-1; 7 bases are a match to TRBD1. The germline V gene has CDR1 MNHEY and CDR2 SMNVEV (reference sequence). The V and J ends lost 0 bases and 5 bases, in that order; junction bases with no gene match: 9. The CDR3 runs 16 residues. The CDR3 protein is CASSLSTLTGFTEAFF. The CDR3 bases are TGTGCCAGCAGTTTATCCACCTTGACAGGGTTTACTGAAGCTTTCTTT.

The chain recombines TRBV10-3 with TRBJ1-6, with TRBD1 matching over 7 bases. Per germline, CDR1 ENHRY and CDR2 SYGVKD. After removal of 6 bases from V and 5 bases from J, the junction contained 1 base not matched to a gene. The CDR3 runs 13 residues. CDR3 nucleotides: TGTGCCATCAGCGGACAGGATAATTCACCCCTCCACTTT. Protein: CAISGQDNSPLHF.

CDR3 DNA sequence: TGTGCCAGTACCCGGACTAGCGGGTCCTCCTACGAGCAGTACTTC. Amino acid sequence: CASTRTSGSSYEQYF. The chain combines TRBV19 with TRBJ2-7; 11 bases are shared with TRBD2. V was pared by 7 bases and J by 0 bases, with 5 bases of the junction left unmatched. Germline V gene lookup returns CDR1 LNHDA and CDR2 SQIVND (reference sequence). CDR3 length: 15 residues. Together with reference TRBV19 and TRBJ2-7, the CDR3 gives the full variable domain: DGGITQSPKYLFRKEGQNVTLSCEQNLNHDAMYWYRQDPGQGLRLIYYSQIVNDFQKGDIAEGYSVSREKKESFPLTVTSAQKNPTAFYLCASTRTSGSSYEQYFGPGTRLTVT.

The genes are TRBV7-3 and TRBJ2-1, with a tentative D call TRBD2 (5 bases). In germline, CDR1 is SGHTA, CDR2 FQGTGA. Trimming left V 2 bases short and J 8 bases short, with 13 bases between. This CDR3 comprises 14 residues. CDR3 residues: CASSLWTHGDEQFF. Here the CDR3 DNA reads TGTGCCAGCAGCTTATGGACCCACGGGGATGAGCAGTTCTTC. Looking up the rest from reference TRBV7-3 and TRBJ2-1 gives the full variable domain: GAGVSQTPSNKVTEKGKYVELRCDPISGHTALYWYRQSLGQGPEFLIYFQGTGAADDSGLPNDRFFAVRPEGSVSTLKIQRTERGDSAVYLCASSLWTHGDEQFFGPGTRLTVL.

The V and J genes are TRBV11-3 and TRBJ2-5; 12 bases are shared with TRBD2. The trim removed 5 bases at V and 3 bases at J, leaving 7 bases unmatched. The CDR3 covers 16 residues. CDR1 is SGHNT, CDR2 YENEEA, per germline. The CDR3 DNA is TGTGCCAGCAGCCCTCGACTAGCGGGGGAAGAAGAGACCCAGTACTTC. It yields the protein CASSPRLAGEEETQYF.

The chain links TRBV5-6 to TRBJ2-7, with a tentative D call TRBD1 (6 bases). The V end was cut by 2 bases, the J end by 5 bases, with 11 bases between. CDR3 length: 13 amino acids. Germline CDR1 is SGHDT and CDR2 is YYEEEE. In DNA, the CDR3 is TGTGCCAGCAGCTTTTACAGGGAAAACGAGCAGTACTTC. This sequence encodes CASSFYRENEQYF.

V is TRBV7-9 and J is TRBJ2-1; 13 bases align to TRBD2. The trim removed 4 bases at V and 1 base at J, leaving 4 bases unmatched. Germline CDR1 and CDR2: SEHNR and FQNEAQ (reference sequence). The CDR3 consists of 17 residues. The CDR3 coding sequence is TGTGCCAGCAGCTACGGACTAGCGGGGGTTTCCTACAATGAGCAGTTCTTC. Amino acids: CASSYGLAGVSYNEQFF. The whole variable domain, remainder taken from reference TRBV7-9 and TRBJ2-1, is DTGVSQNPRHKITKRGQNVTFRCDPISEHNRLYWYRQTLGQGPEFLTYFQNEAQLEKSRLLSDRFSAERPKGSFSTLEIQRTEQGDSAMYLCASSYGLAGVSYNEQFFGPGTRLTVL.

The chain recombines TRBV30 with TRBJ2-7; maybe TRBD1 (6 bases). Trimming took 1 base from V and 4 from J, leaving 8 bases between them. Germline V gene sequence: CDR1 GTSNPN, CDR2 SVGIG (reference sequence). The CDR3 length is 12 residues. The CDR3 here is CAWSDDRYEQYF. The CDR3 DNA reads as TGTGCCTGGAGTGATGACAGGTACGAGCAGTACTTC.

This clone was detected ten times or more. The chain is built from TRBV11-2 and TRBJ2-1; 8 bases are shared with TRBD2. J lost 7 bases, V lost 0 bases, and 5 bases had no gene match. CDR3 length: 15 residues. Germline CDR1 and CDR2: SGHAT and FQNNGV. CDR3 coding DNA: TGTGCCAGCAGCTTAGATCGGGGGGGCTCGAATGAGCAGTTCTTC. This translates into CASSLDRGGSNEQFF. The full variable domain, in which reference TRBV11-2 and TRBJ2-1 provide the parts outside the CDR3, is EAGVAQSPRYKIIEKRQSVAFWCNPISGHATLYWYQQILGQGPKLLIQFQNNGVVDDSQLPKDRFSAERLKGVDSTLKIQPAKLEDSAVYLCASSLDRGGSNEQFFGPGTRLTVL.

The V gene is TRBV6-5, the J gene TRBJ1-2; 12 bases agree with TRBD1. This CDR3 region has 13 residues. CDR1 is MNHEY, CDR2 SVGAGI, per germline. With V trimmed by 6 bases and J by 7 bases, 3 bases remained unmatched. This CDR3 reads CASRGTGGFGYTF. CDR3 nucleotides: TGTGCCAGCAGGGGGACAGGGGGCTTTGGCTACACCTTC.

The chain couples TRBV12-3 or TRBV12-4 to TRBJ1-1; D is unclear. The CDR3 loop spans 12 amino acids. V dropped 3 bases and J dropped 12 bases, with 14 bases sitting between them. This CDR3 is CASSFNGDVTFF. CDR3 in DNA: TGTGCCAGCAGTTTCAACGGGGATGTGACTTTCTTT.

This rearrangement joins TRBV18 to TRBJ2-2, with 7 nucleotides matching TRBD1. V lost 5 bases to trimming and J lost 3 bases; unmatched junction nucleotides: 6. The CDR3 is made up of 15 amino acids. Looked up from germline, CDR1 is KGHSH and CDR2 is LQKENI. CDR3 sequence: CASSTRQGDTGELFF. The CDR3 coding sequence is TGTGCCAGCTCAACTCGACAGGGCGACACCGGGGAGCTGTTTTTT.